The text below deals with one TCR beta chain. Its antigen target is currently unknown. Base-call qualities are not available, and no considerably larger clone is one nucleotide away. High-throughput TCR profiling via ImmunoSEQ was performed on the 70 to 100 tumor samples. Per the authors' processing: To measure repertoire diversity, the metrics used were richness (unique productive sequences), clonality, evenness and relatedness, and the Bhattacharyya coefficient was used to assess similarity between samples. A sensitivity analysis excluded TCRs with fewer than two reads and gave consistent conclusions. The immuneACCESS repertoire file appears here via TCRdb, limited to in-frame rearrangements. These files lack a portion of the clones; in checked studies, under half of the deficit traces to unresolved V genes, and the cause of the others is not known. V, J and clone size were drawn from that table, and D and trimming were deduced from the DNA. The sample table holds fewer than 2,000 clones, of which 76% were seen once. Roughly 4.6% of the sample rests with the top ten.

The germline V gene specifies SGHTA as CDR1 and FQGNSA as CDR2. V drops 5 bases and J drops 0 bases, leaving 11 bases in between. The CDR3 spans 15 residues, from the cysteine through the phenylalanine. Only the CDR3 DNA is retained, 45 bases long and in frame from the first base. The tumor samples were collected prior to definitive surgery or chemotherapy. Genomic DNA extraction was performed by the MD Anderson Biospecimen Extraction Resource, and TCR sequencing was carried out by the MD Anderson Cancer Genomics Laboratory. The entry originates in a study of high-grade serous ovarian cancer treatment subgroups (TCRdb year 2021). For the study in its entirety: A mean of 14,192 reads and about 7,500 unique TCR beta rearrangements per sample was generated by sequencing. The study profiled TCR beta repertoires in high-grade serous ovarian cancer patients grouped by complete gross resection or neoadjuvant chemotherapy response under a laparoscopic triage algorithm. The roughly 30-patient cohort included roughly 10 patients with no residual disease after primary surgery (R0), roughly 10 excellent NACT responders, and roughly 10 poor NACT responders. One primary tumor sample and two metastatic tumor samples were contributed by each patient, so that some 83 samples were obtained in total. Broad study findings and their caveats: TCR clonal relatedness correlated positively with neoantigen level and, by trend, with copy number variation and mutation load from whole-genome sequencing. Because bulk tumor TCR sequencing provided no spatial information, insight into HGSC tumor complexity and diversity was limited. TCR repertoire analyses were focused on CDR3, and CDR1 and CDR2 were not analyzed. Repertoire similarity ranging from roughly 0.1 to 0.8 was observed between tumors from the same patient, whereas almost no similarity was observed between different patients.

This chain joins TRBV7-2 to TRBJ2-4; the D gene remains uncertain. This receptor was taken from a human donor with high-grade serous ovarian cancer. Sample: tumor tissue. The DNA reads TGTGCCAGCAGCGCCGCCGGGCCAGCCAAAAACATTCAGTACTTC. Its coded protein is CASSAAGPAKNIQYF.